This passage covers 18 T cell receptor beta chains from one sample sequenced in a study of blood T cell repertoires in COVID-19. Some clones are missing from TCRdb's copy, which holds only in-frame ones; the method was immunoSEQ multiplex PCR. The sample shows some 210,000 clones, 89% of them seen only once. Sequenced material: peripheral blood. These receptor sequences come from a man in his sixties who had recovered from COVID-19.

This clone has just one count. This chain connects TRBV29-1 to TRBJ2-1; 7 bases line up with TRBD2. The ends lost 2 bases at V and 7 bases at J; junction bases unmatched: 14. The CDR3 spans 16 residues. CDR1 is SQVTM, CDR2 ANQGSEA, per germline. This CDR3 reads CSVEKLSGGRLNEQFF. The DNA for the CDR3 is TGCAGCGTTGAAAAATTGTCGGGAGGAAGGTTAAATGAGCAGTTCTTC.

The gene calls are TRBV19 and TRBJ1-6; 9 bases agree with TRBD1. CDR1 LNHDA and CDR2 SQIVND come from the germline V gene (reference sequence). The CDR3 runs to 13 residues. Trimming took 5 bases from V and 11 from J; bases not matched to a gene: 4. The CDR3 loop reads CASSADRGTPLHF. DNA for the CDR3: TGTGCCAGTAGTGCGGACAGGGGAACACCCCTCCACTTT.

This chain joins TRBV10-3 and TRBJ2-3; D might be TRBD1 (6 bases). The CDR3 contains 15 residues. Germline CDR1 is ENHRY and CDR2 is SYGVKD. The V end lost 0 bases, the J end lost 8 bases, and 15 bases lay between the germline ends. In DNA form, the CDR3 reads TGTGCCATCAGTGAGTCTACAGGGACGGTTCTTACGCAGTATTTT. Protein product: CAISESTGTVLTQYF.

The chain uses TRBV11-2 and TRBJ2-1; D not certain. V dropped 0 bases and J dropped 6 bases, with 9 bases sitting between them. This CDR3 region has 14 residues. CDR1 is SGHAT, CDR2 FQNNGV, per germline. CDR3 residues: CASSLDPLRNEQFF. CDR3 in DNA: TGTGCCAGCAGCTTAGATCCCCTTCGCAATGAGCAGTTCTTC.

This chain joins TRBV6-5 and TRBJ2-3; 7 nucleotides align to TRBD2. V trimming: 8 bases; J trimming: 6 bases; junction bases outside the gene matches: 14. The CDR3 contains 15 residues. Germline V lookup: CDR1 MNHEY, CDR2 SVGAGI. The CDR3 coding sequence is TGTGCCAGCGATCCCCGGGGGAGGGTCGGGGATACGCAGTATTTT. Its protein is CASDPRGRVGDTQYF.

V usage is TRBV2 and J usage is TRBJ1-2, with TRBD1 identical over 9 bases. From germline, CDR1 is SNHLY and CDR2 FYNNEI. Trimming cost V 6 bases and J 5 bases; bases outside gene matches: 7. This CDR3 region has 14 residues. This CDR3 is CASSRDRDLYGYTF. The CDR3 DNA reads as TGTGCCAGCAGCCGGGACAGGGACCTTTATGGCTACACCTTC.

V gene TRBV28 combines with J gene TRBJ2-6, with D hard to call. This CDR3 comprises 15 residues. CDR1 is MDHEN, CDR2 SYDVKM, per germline. Trimming took off 3 bases at V and 0 bases at J, with 6 bases between the two ends. DNA of the CDR3: TGTGCCAGCAGTTTCCCCGTCTCTGGGGCCAACGTCCTGACTTTC. Its protein product is CASSFPVSGANVLTF.

The CDR3 region has the DNA TGTGCCAGCACGCACGGGGGGGGTGCTAATGAAAAACTGTTTTTT. This encodes CASTHGGGANEKLFF. The chain is built from TRBV25-1 and TRBJ1-4, with D perhaps TRBD1 (5 bases). Trimming cost V 7 bases and J 3 bases, with 15 bases left between them. CDR3 length equals 15 residues. The germline V gene encodes CDR1 MGHDK and CDR2 SYGVNS.

V and J are TRBV29-1 and TRBJ1-1; TRBD1 matches at 10 bases. V lost 3 bases to trimming and J lost 0 bases; unmatched junction nucleotides: 7. The germline gives CDR1 SQVTM, CDR2 ANQGSEA. The CDR3 spans 16 residues. CDR3 sequence (DNA): TGCAGCGTTGACGGTTTGACAGGGGGCTTGAACACTGAAGCTTTCTTT. Protein product: CSVDGLTGGLNTEAFF.

The rearrangement uses TRBV29-1 and TRBJ2-1; weak D call: TRBD1 (6 bases). The V gene's germline CDR1 is SQVTM and CDR2 ANQGSEA. The CDR3 contains 11 residues. Trimming left V 7 bases short and J 7 bases short, with 11 bases between. Here the CDR3 DNA reads TGCAGCGCCGAGGGGGATAATGAGCAGTTCTTC. This translates into CSAEGDNEQFF.

This clone has just a few counts. J is TRBJ1-2 and V is TRBV9; 8 nucleotides match TRBD1. The junction had 8 bases not matched to a gene; V was cut back by 5 bases and J by 8 bases. The V gene's germline CDR1 is SGDLS and CDR2 YYNGEE. CDR3 length: 13 amino acids. CDR3 in amino acids: CASRTGATGGYTF. CDR3 in DNA: TGTGCCAGCAGGACAGGGGCGACAGGAGGCTACACCTTC.

This clone was seen a few times. The V call is TRBV18, the J call TRBJ1-3, with a tentative D call TRBD1 (6 bases). Per the germline V gene, CDR1 is KGHSH and CDR2 is LQKENI. V lost 11 bases, J lost 0 bases, and 17 bases lay in between. The CDR3 has 15 residues. The CDR3 protein is CAGREGVYSGNTIYF. The CDR3 nucleotides are TGTGCCGGCAGAGAGGGGGTCTACTCTGGAAACACCATATATTTT.

The rearrangement links TRBV3-1 (or the pseudogene TRBV3-2) to TRBJ2-7, with 10 bases identical to TRBD2. Trimming cost V 0 bases and J 3 bases; bases outside gene matches: 5. CDR3 length equals 16 residues. Germline CDR1 LGHDT, CDR2 YNNKEL (reference sequence). CDR3 loop: CASSQESGGAFYEQYF. The CDR3 DNA is TGTGCCAGCAGCCAAGAAAGCGGGGGGGCCTTCTACGAGCAGTACTTC.

V and J are TRBV9 and TRBJ2-5; D not resolved. Germline values: CDR1 SGDLS, CDR2 YYNGEE. Trimming stripped 0 bases from V and 5 bases from J, with 11 bases between. The CDR3 runs to 14 residues. CDR3 coding DNA: TGTGCCAGCAGCGTAGCTTTGAGTTCTGAGACCCAGTACTTC. Its protein product is CASSVALSSETQYF.

CDR3: CATTGNTEAFF. The CDR3 coding sequence is TGTGCCACGACGGGGAACACTGAAGCTTTCTTT. The V and J genes are TRBV6-5 and TRBJ1-1; D ambiguous. Trimming left V 10 bases short and J 1 base short, with 7 bases between. The CDR3 is 11 residues long. CDR1 is MNHEY and CDR2 is SVGAGI in the germline V gene.

V gene TRBV30 combines with J gene TRBJ2-2; TRBD2 matches 8 bases. This CDR3 contains 15 residues. CDR1 and CDR2 (germline): GTSNPN, SVGIG (reference sequence). V dropped 3 bases and J dropped 3; count of bases not matched to a gene: 6. The CDR3 nucleotides read TGTGCCTGGAGCCTGACTAGCGCGTACACCGGGGAGCTGTTTTTT. Translation gives CAWSLTSAYTGELFF.

This chain links TRBV7-2 with TRBJ1-2; TRBD1 is a possible D gene (6 bases). The CDR3 has 14 residues. The V gene lost 2 bases and the J gene lost 1 base, with 8 bases spanning the gap. The V gene's germline CDR1 is SGHTA and CDR2 FQGNSA. This CDR3 reads CASSLTGSNYGYTF. For the CDR3, the DNA is TGTGCCAGCAGCTTAACAGGGAGTAACTATGGCTACACCTTC.

The J gene is TRBJ2-2, the V gene TRBV6-5; D perhaps matches TRBD2 (7 bases). This CDR3 spans 16 amino acids. CDR1 MNHEY and CDR2 SVGAGI come from the germline V gene. V was cut by 6 bases and J by 7 bases, with 21 bases left in between. In DNA, the CDR3 is TGTGCCAGCAGCTACGCGGGGGCCCCCCTCGGCGGGGAGCTGTTTTTT. Amino acid sequence: CASSYAGAPLGGELFF.